The 22 T cell receptor beta chains below were found in one sample sequenced in a study of identical twins. TCRdb itself ran the 5' RACE reads through MiXCR, one entry per CDR3 protein. The sample lists about 100,000 distinct CDR3 sequences, less than 6.5% occurring once. The sequencing input was memory T cells sorted from blood. The receptors stem from a woman aged 50 to 65 in good health.

In this sample, this clonotype turned up a few times. This sequence joins TRBV20-1 and TRBJ2-4, with D maybe TRBD2 (6 bases). CDR1 is DFQATT, CDR2 SNEGSKA, per germline (reference sequence). The ends were cut back, 8 bases at V and 3 bases at J, with 17 bases in the middle. CDR3 length: 14 residues. CDR3 region: CSLPGRVDKNIQYF. CDR3 nucleotides: TGCAGTTTGCCCGGGAGAGTAGACAAAAACATTCAGTACTTC.

This clonotype is categorized as medium-sized (0.01 to 0.1%). The genes are TRBV5-1 and TRBJ2-1; TRBD2 is a possible D gene (5 bases). V was shortened by 0 bases and J by 0 bases, with 7 bases between the two germline ends. Per the germline V gene, CDR1 is SGHRS and CDR2 is YFSETQ. This CDR3 has 15 amino acids. The CDR3 DNA reads as TGCGCCAGCAGCTTGGCGGGAAGCTCCTACAATGAGCAGTTCTTC. Translation: CASSLAGSSYNEQFF.

V and J are TRBV6-2 or TRBV6-3 and TRBJ2-2, with 9 bases fitting TRBD2. Germline loops: CDR1 MNHEY, CDR2 SVGEGT. This CDR3 contains 15 residues. V shed 8 bases and J 8 bases; nucleotides not matched to a gene: 12. The CDR3 protein is CASLVLAGSLGELFF. The DNA for the CDR3 is TGTGCCAGCTTAGTTCTAGCGGGATCCCTGGGGGAGCTGTTTTTT.

This clonotype has at least ten counts. The rearrangement links TRBV5-1 to TRBJ2-2; 12 nucleotides match TRBD2. The V gene end was trimmed by 2 bases and the J gene end by 5 bases; junction bases not matched to a gene: 4. The CDR3 totals 16 residues. Germline V gene sequence: CDR1 SGHRS, CDR2 YFSETQ. CDR3 nucleotides: TGCGCCAGCAGCTTACTAGCGGGAGGACGGACCGGGGAGCTGTTTTTT. This translates into CASSLLAGGRTGELFF.

This clonotype appeared many times. The chain joins TRBV6-5 to TRBJ2-5, with 7 positions matching TRBD1. V lost 10 bases and J lost 5; bases outside the gene matches: 10. There are 13 residues in the CDR3. Germline V gene data show CDR1 as MNHEY and CDR2 as SVGAGI. CDR3 DNA: TGTGCCACACAGCAGGGGGATCAGGAGACCCAGTACTTC. Residues: CATQQGDQETQYF.

The chain recombines TRBV20-1 with TRBJ2-7; 10 bases map to TRBD2. The CDR3 covers 13 residues. CDR1 and CDR2 from the germline V gene are DFQATT and SNEGSKA (reference sequence). J lost 4 bases, V lost 4 bases, and 4 bases had no gene match. For the CDR3, the DNA is TGCAGTGCTAAAAATAGCGGGAGGTACGAGCAGTACTTC. Translating it yields CSAKNSGRYEQYF.

This clonotype was observed many times. The chain links TRBV24-1 to TRBJ2-6; D unclear. V dropped 3 bases and J dropped 2 bases, with 1 base sitting between them. The CDR3 loop spans 13 amino acids. In germline, CDR1 is KGHDR, CDR2 SFDVKD. CDR3 sequence: CATSDPGANVLTF. In DNA, the CDR3 is TGTGCCACCAGTGATCCTGGGGCCAACGTCCTGACTTTC.

This clonotype has at least ten counts. The chain has TRBV20-1 and TRBJ2-3; tentatively, D is TRBD2 (5 bases). In germline, CDR1 is DFQATT, CDR2 SNEGSKA (reference sequence). This CDR3 is 13 amino acids long. Trimming cost V 8 bases and J 2 bases, with 14 bases left between them. Here the CDR3 reads CSSRGGPTDTQYF. As DNA, the CDR3 is TGCAGTTCTCGGGGTGGACCCACAGATACGCAGTATTTT.

This clonotype was detected ten times or more. This sequence joins TRBV5-1 and TRBJ2-1, with 9 nucleotides matching TRBD1. The V gene end was trimmed by 3 bases and the J gene end by 2 bases; junction bases not matched to a gene: 3. This CDR3 has 15 amino acids. In germline, CDR1 is SGHRS, CDR2 YFSETQ. DNA of the CDR3: TGCGCCAGCAGCTATCGACAGGGGGCCTACAATGAGCAGTTCTTC. It codes for CASSYRQGAYNEQFF.

Many counts were recorded for this clonotype. The genes are TRBV27 and TRBJ2-5; D is possibly TRBD1 or TRBD2 (5 bases each). Trimming pared 1 base from V and 4 bases from J, leaving 10 bases between. The germline gives CDR1 MNHEY, CDR2 SMNVEV (reference sequence). This CDR3 region has 14 residues. The CDR3 region has the DNA TGTGCCAGCAGTTTATGGGGCGCGGGAGAGACCCAGTACTTC. Translation: CASSLWGAGETQYF.

This clonotype was found many times. V and J are TRBV20-1 and TRBJ2-3, with D possibly matching TRBD1 (5 bases). V was trimmed by 3 bases and J by 5 bases, leaving 12 bases between them. CDR1 and CDR2 from the germline V gene are DFQATT and SNEGSKA (reference sequence). The CDR3 extends over 13 amino acids. The CDR3 is CSARGQGIDTQYF. The CDR3 bases are TGCAGTGCTAGGGGGCAGGGAATAGATACGCAGTATTTT.

The chain is built from TRBV27 and TRBJ2-3, with 15 bases lining up with TRBD2. With V trimmed by 5 bases and J by 0 bases, 12 bases remained unmatched. Germline V gene sequence: CDR1 MNHEY, CDR2 SMNVEV (reference sequence). The CDR3 has 20 amino acids. CDR3 sequence: CASSRRGLAGGQASTDTQYF. As DNA, the CDR3 is TGTGCCAGCAGTCGAAGGGGACTAGCGGGAGGTCAGGCAAGCACAGATACGCAGTATTTT.

This clonotype was counted ten times or more. The genes are TRBV6-2 or TRBV6-3 and TRBJ2-3, with D possibly being TRBD2 (5 bases). The CDR3 covers 18 residues. Germline lookup yields CDR1 MNHEY and CDR2 SVGEGT. V dropped 8 bases and J dropped 3 bases, with 27 bases sitting between them. The CDR3 coding sequence is TGTGCCAGCGGTTGGAGGCCGGCGGACCCCCAAGGGACAGATACGCAGTATTTT. Translated: CASGWRPADPQGTDTQYF.

This clonotype was seen more than once but under ten times. The chain carries TRBV30 and TRBJ1-3; possible D gene TRBD1, 6 bases. Germline V gene sequence: CDR1 GTSNPN, CDR2 SVGIG (reference sequence). The CDR3 runs to 14 residues. V shed 0 bases and J shed 6 bases, with 12 bases lying between them. CDR3 sequence: CAWSVQGTENTIYF. As DNA, the CDR3 is TGTGCCTGGAGTGTCCAGGGGACTGAAAACACCATATATTTT. Based on the CDR3 plus reference TRBV30 and TRBJ1-3, the full variable domain is SQTIHQWPATLVQPVGSPLSLECTVEGTSNPNLYWYRQAAGRGLQLLFYSVGIGQISSEVPQNLSASRPQDRQFILSSKKLLLSDSGFYLCAWSVQGTENTIYFGEGSWLTVV.

This clonotype was seen ten or more times. The gene calls are TRBV11-2 and TRBJ2-5; maybe TRBD1 (7 bases). Trimming removed 8 bases at V and 1 base at J, with 17 bases between. CDR1 is SGHAT and CDR2 is FQNNGV in the germline V gene. The CDR3 runs to 15 residues. CDR3 residues: CASSDRRRGQETQYF. The CDR3 DNA reads as TGTGCCAGCTCGGACAGGCGGCGGGGCCAAGAGACCCAGTACTTC.

This clonotype occurred many times. The V call is TRBV5-1, the J call TRBJ2-1; D is ambiguous. The germline V gene encodes CDR1 SGHRS and CDR2 YFSETQ. V was shortened by 4 bases and J by 6 bases, with 14 bases between the two germline ends. The CDR3 runs to 14 residues. CDR3 DNA sequence: TGCGCCAGCAGCCGGGCCCCACCTGTCAATGAGCAGTTCTTC. Translation: CASSRAPPVNEQFF.

In its sample, this clonotype was seen many times. The chain couples TRBV29-1 to TRBJ2-4; TRBD1 matches at 9 bases. Trimming at V came to 3 bases and at J to 9 bases, leaving 12 bases not matched to a gene. Germline lookup yields CDR1 SQVTM and CDR2 ANQGSEA. CDR3 size: 15 residues. DNA for the CDR3: TGCAGCGTTGAGGAGGGACAGGGCACGATGGGCATTCAGTACTTC. Encoded protein: CSVEEGQGTMGIQYF.

This clonotype was observed many times. The V gene is TRBV12-3 or TRBV12-4, the J gene TRBJ1-1; weak D call: TRBD1 (5 bases). Trimming removed 5 bases from V and 5 bases from J, with 12 bases in between. This CDR3 has 13 amino acids. CDR3 residues: CASSPTGVTEAFF. As DNA, the CDR3 is TGTGCCAGCAGTCCGACGGGGGTGACTGAAGCTTTCTTT.

V usage is TRBV5-5 and J usage is TRBJ1-5; D gene unclear. The germline gives CDR1 SGHKS, CDR2 YYEKEE (reference sequence). The V end was cut by 4 bases, the J end by 0 bases, with 17 bases between. This CDR3 contains 17 residues. DNA for the CDR3: TGTGCCAGCAGCGGATACAGTATAATCAATAGCAATCAGCCCCAGCATTTT. Protein sequence: CASSGYSIINSNQPQHF.

This clonotype was recorded at least ten times. The chain joins TRBV24-1 to TRBJ2-2; D gene unclear. This CDR3 region has 15 residues. Germline loops: CDR1 KGHDR, CDR2 SFDVKD. The V end lost 6 bases, the J end lost 1 base, and 11 bases lay between the germline ends. The CDR3 DNA reads as TGTGCCACCAGTAGTTCTGGGCGGAACACCGGGGAGCTGTTTTTT. This encodes CATSSSGRNTGELFF.

This clonotype was seen many times. The J gene is TRBJ1-1, the V gene TRBV7-9; unclear D gene. With 1 base removed from V and 3 bases from J, the gap between germline ends came to 9 bases. There are 14 residues in the CDR3. CDR1 and CDR2 from the germline V gene are SEHNR and FQNEAQ (reference sequence). DNA for the CDR3: TGTGCCAGCAGCTTAGACACGGCCCACACTGAAGCTTTCTTT. Residues: CASSLDTAHTEAFF.

This clonotype showed up many times. V and J are TRBV24-1 and TRBJ1-1; a weak D match, TRBD1 (5 bases). CDR3 length: 13 amino acids. CDR1 is KGHDR, CDR2 SFDVKD, per germline. Trimming cost V 4 bases and J 8 bases, with 13 bases left between them. The CDR3 reads CATSDRDRGEAFF. In DNA form, the CDR3 reads TGTGCCACCAGTGACAGGGACCGAGGCGAAGCTTTCTTT.